The next 4 T cell receptor beta chains were all read from a single sample in a study of CXCR3-negative and CXCR3-positive naive CD8 T cells. General study results and limits: TRB CDR3s of CXCR3-positive naive cells were more hydrophobic than those of CXCR3-negative naive cells.

Preparation of TRB cDNA libraries relied on 5' RACE carrying UMI labels. TCRdb re-called the 5' RACE reads, yielding one record per CDR3 amino acid sequence without DNA. The sample table sets out roughly 99,000 distinct CDR3 sequences. Their antigens are not known. The sample consisted of naive CXCR3+ CD8+ T cells from blood. Subset: CD45RO-CCR7+CD27+CD95- naive CD8+ T cells expressing CXCR3 (TNR3+). These TCRs come from a human donor in good health. Some clones in this sample may be carry-over from other donors' samples.

The CDR3: CASFAGAWSTDTQYF. The chain employs TRBV6-5 and TRBJ2-3; TCRdb outputs TRBD1, but without DNA this stays unchecked. Germline-derived CDR1 and CDR2 are MNHEY and SVGAGI. This CDR3 contains 15 residues.

The rearrangement uses TRBV28 and TRBJ2-1; TCRdb selects TRBD1, and the lack of DNA leaves this call unchecked. This CDR3 has 14 residues. CDR1 is MDHEN and CDR2 is SYDVKM in the germline V gene. The CDR3 spells CASSLADWDNEQFF.

V usage is TRBV4-3 and J usage is TRBJ2-1; TCRdb calls TRBD2, which cannot be checked without DNA. This CDR3 contains 19 residues. Germline lookup yields CDR1 LGHNA and CDR2 YSLEER. The CDR3 is CASSQVGWGERGRANEQFF.

This chain connects TRBV9 to TRBJ2-1. CDR3 size: 11 residues. CDR1 SGDLS and CDR2 YYNGEE come from the germline V gene. This chain's CDR3 is CASSVSDEQFF.